The entry below gives a single T cell receptor (beta chain) sequence along with its context. Its target is not known. This CDR3 spans 14 amino acids. CDR1 and CDR2 (germline): DFQATT, SNEGSKA (reference sequence). The V gene lost 6 bases and the J gene lost 8 bases, with 17 bases spanning the gap. TCRdb independently ran MiXCR on the 5' RACE reads; one entry per CDR3 protein. The repertoire has about 140,000 distinct CDR3 sequences, roughly 8.3% of them found once; the top ten carry roughly 8%. The data stem from a study of CD8 T cells in ankylosing spondylitis. Findings and caveats of the study: Previously reported in reactive arthritis synovial fluid and blood were some of the motif variants. Seemingly characteristic of ankylosing spondylitis blood was a TCR beta motif consisting of eight highly homologous variants. Reportedly, matched ankylosing spondylitis synovial fluid was significantly enriched for disease-linked clones.

This sequence originates from a male donor with ankylosing spondylitis. Sequenced sample: synovial fluid, either unsorted or a sorted T cell fraction (not recorded which). The rearrangement joins TRBV20-1 to TRBJ1-6; D is perhaps TRBD1 (6 bases). CDR3 protein: CSARQETEDSPLHF. CDR3 nucleotides: TGCAGTGCAAGACAGGAAACAGAGGATTCACCCCTCCACTTT.